This TCR beta chain was recorded in a study of shared clonotypes between healthy human individuals. As for the study in general: CD4 naive and memory got three plates each, CD8 naive two, CD8 memory one.

Study-wide points: The study found about 5% of naive CD4 clonotypes shared across a handful of donors.

CD45RA+ naive and CD45RA-negative memory subsets were separated from CD4+ cells. Once extracted for a subset, genomic DNA was divided evenly among several immunoSEQ plates. Generated by immunoSEQ multiplex PCR, the TCRdb table keeps only in-frame clones and is missing some. The data contain roughly 500,000 clones, roughly 95% of them singletons. Note on this clone: Its antigen remains unknown. The identical CDR3 is also encoded by other nucleotide sequences in the sample.

V lost 6 bases and J 1 base, leaving 13 bases between the germline ends. CDR1 and CDR2 (germline): SEHNR, FQNEAQ (reference sequence). The CDR3 has 14 amino acids. The gene calls are TRBV7-9 and TRBJ2-7, with a possible D match to TRBD2 (5 bases). The material sequenced was naive CD4+ T cells sorted from blood. The subset is: CD45RA+ positively selected. This TCR was sampled from a woman aged 30 to 39 in good health. The CDR3 protein is CASSPRGESYEQYF. The CDR3, as DNA: TGTGCCAGCAGTCCACGGGGAGAATCCTACGAGCAGTACTTC.